Shown below are 18 T cell receptor beta chains from a single sample sequenced in a study of blood T cell repertoires in COVID-19. Assay: immunoSEQ multiplex PCR; the TCRdb copy retains only in-frame clones and omits some. This sample has about 180,000 clones, with roughly 85% found just once. Sequencing was performed on peripheral blood. These receptors came from a woman between 65 and 79 years old with acute or convalescent COVID-19.

The V gene is TRBV15, the J gene TRBJ1-1; D might be TRBD1 (6 bases). Trimming took off 3 bases at V and 0 bases at J, with 11 bases between the two ends. CDR1 LNHNV and CDR2 YYDKDF come from the germline V gene (reference sequence). The CDR3 is 15 residues long. The DNA of the CDR3 is TGTGCCACCAGCAGCCTCACAGGGCTGAACACTGAAGCTTTCTTT. Translating gives CATSSLTGLNTEAFF.

The rearrangement links TRBV7-6 to TRBJ2-2, with D unclear. Trimming left V 3 bases short and J 7 bases short, with 6 bases between. Looked up from germline, CDR1 is SGHVS and CDR2 is FNYEAQ. The CDR3 sequence is 12 residues long. The DNA of the CDR3 is TGTGCCAGCAGCTTTGCGAACGGGGAGCTGTTTTTT. Translating it yields CASSFANGELFF. The whole variable domain, filled in from reference TRBV7-6 and TRBJ2-2, reads GAGVSQSPRYKVTKRGQDVALRCDPISGHVSLYWYRQALGQGPEFLTYFNYEAQQDKSGLPNDRFSAERPEGSISTLTIQRTEQRDSAMYRCASSFANGELFFGEGSRLTVL.

This rearrangement joins TRBV19 to TRBJ2-3, with 9 positions matching TRBD2. Germline assignment: CDR1 LNHDA and CDR2 SQIVND (reference sequence). Germline trimming cut 5 bases from V and 0 bases from J; bases unmatched to any gene: 12. The CDR3 consists of 18 residues. The CDR3 nucleotides are TGTGCCAGTAGTGGCTCGACTAGCGGAACCCCTAGCACAGATACGCAGTATTTT. Protein sequence: CASSGSTSGTPSTDTQYF.

V is TRBV5-4 and J is TRBJ2-7; 9 bases map to TRBD1. Germline CDR1 reads SGHNT; CDR2 reads YYREEE (reference sequence). The ends lost 5 bases at V and 3 bases at J; junction bases unmatched: 12. CDR3 length: 16 amino acids. In DNA, the CDR3 is TGTGCCAGCAGTCGTCTTGTGGGGACAGGGTTCTACGAGCAGTACTTC. It translates to CASSRLVGTGFYEQYF.

The J gene is TRBJ2-7, the V gene TRBV28; 11 bases agree with TRBD2. CDR3 length: 15 amino acids. The trim removed 5 bases at V and 3 bases at J, leaving 6 bases unmatched. CDR1 and CDR2 (germline): MDHEN, SYDVKM. CDR3 amino acids: CASSLRLAGYYEQYF. CDR3 nucleotides: TGTGCCAGCAGTCTCAGACTAGCGGGATACTACGAGCAGTACTTC. The variable domain in full, completed from reference TRBV28 and TRBJ2-7, reads DVKVTQSSRYLVKRTGEKVFLECVQDMDHENMFWYRQDPGLGLRLIYFSYDVKMKEKGDIPEGYSVSREKKERFSLILESASTNQTSMYLCASSLRLAGYYEQYFGPGTRLTVT.

The chain recombines TRBV30 with TRBJ1-1; the D gene is possibly TRBD1 (6 bases). CDR1 GTSNPN and CDR2 SVGIG come from the germline V gene (reference sequence). There are 16 residues in the CDR3. V lost 1 base and J lost 5, with 20 bases in between. Here the CDR3 reads CAWSEQGFSHKTEAFF. The DNA of the CDR3 is TGTGCCTGGAGTGAACAGGGATTTTCCCACAAGACTGAAGCTTTCTTT.

The genes are TRBV24-1 and TRBJ2-1; 14 bases match TRBD2. CDR3 size: 15 residues. V was pared by 3 bases and J by 9 bases, with 3 bases of the junction left unmatched. CDR1 is KGHDR, CDR2 SFDVKD, per germline. This CDR3 reads CATSDPGLAGAEQFF. DNA of the CDR3: TGTGCCACCAGTGATCCGGGACTAGCGGGAGCTGAGCAGTTCTTC.

The chain couples TRBV9 to TRBJ1-2; 8 nucleotides line up with TRBD1. The junction had 10 bases not matched to a gene; V was cut back by 4 bases and J by 8 bases. This CDR3 contains 14 residues. Looked up from germline, CDR1 is SGDLS and CDR2 is YYNGEE. The CDR3 DNA follows: TGTGCCAGCAGCTCAGGTCAGGGGGCCTGGGGCTACACCTTC. Amino acid sequence: CASSSGQGAWGYTF.

The chain has TRBV13 and TRBJ1-1; TRBD1 matches at 8 bases. Germline V gene data show CDR1 as PRHDT and CDR2 as FYEKMQ (reference sequence). This CDR3 has 15 amino acids. Trimming at V came to 1 base and at J to 1 base, leaving 2 bases not matched to a gene. For the CDR3, the DNA is TGTGCCAGCAGCTTAGACGGACAGGGGAACACTGAAGCTTTCTTT. Its translation is CASSLDGQGNTEAFF.

The DNA for the CDR3 is TGCAGCGCTAGGACAGGGGGAGAGACCCAGTACTTC. Translation: CSARTGGETQYF. The chain employs TRBV29-1 and TRBJ2-5; 10 positions match TRBD1. The CDR3 runs to 12 residues. Germline loops: CDR1 SQVTM, CDR2 ANQGSEA. Germline trimming cut 7 bases from V and 4 bases from J; bases unmatched to any gene: 3.

This CDR3 reads CASSLRRGTLNTGELFF. The CDR3 DNA reads TGTGCCAGCAGCCTCAGGAGGGGTACCTTGAACACCGGGGAGCTGTTTTTT. This sequence joins TRBV7-9 and TRBJ2-2; tentative D call: TRBD2 (6 bases). CDR1 is SEHNR and CDR2 is FQNEAQ in the germline V gene (reference sequence). CDR3 length equals 17 residues. With 5 bases removed from V and 1 base from J, the gap between germline ends came to 17 bases.

The gene calls are TRBV10-3 and TRBJ2-7; D remains ambiguous. CDR1 and CDR2 from the germline V gene are ENHRY and SYGVKD. The CDR3 spans 13 residues. Trimming shortened V by 6 bases and J by 3 bases, and 12 bases separated the two germline ends. Here the CDR3 reads CAISYQVGYEQYF. As DNA, the CDR3 is TGTGCCATCAGCTACCAGGTCGGCTACGAGCAGTACTTC.

This chain joins TRBV27 and TRBJ2-3; D is perhaps TRBD2 (6 bases). Per the germline V gene, CDR1 is MNHEY and CDR2 is SMNVEV (reference sequence). This CDR3 is 20 amino acids long. V lost 8 bases, J lost 1 base, and 31 bases lay in between. This CDR3 is CASATLRPLANARGTDTQYF. The CDR3 region has the DNA TGTGCCAGCGCCACTCTACGTCCCCTAGCGAACGCTCGAGGCACAGATACGCAGTATTTT.

CDR3 DNA: TGTGCCACCAGTGATGCCTCCTCGGACAGGGGAGAGACCCAGTACTTC. The encoded protein is CATSDASSDRGETQYF. The chain carries TRBV24-1 and TRBJ2-5; the match to TRBD1 covers 9 bases. V was pared by 3 bases and J by 4 bases, with 8 bases of the junction left unmatched. Germline CDR1 KGHDR, CDR2 SFDVKD. The CDR3 runs 16 residues.

The CDR3 reads CASSAGQGMVGYTF. For the CDR3, the DNA is TGTGCCAGCAGCGCGGGACAGGGGATGGTGGGCTACACCTTC. The chain uses TRBV5-6 and TRBJ1-2; TRBD1 aligns across 10 bases. With 4 bases clipped from V and 8 bases from J, the junction kept 8 bases outside the gene matches. Germline V CDR1 and CDR2: SGHDT, YYEEEE. The CDR3 totals 14 residues. Complete variable domain (other parts from reference TRBV5-6 and TRBJ1-2): DAGVTQSPTHLIKTRGQQVTLRCSPKSGHDTVSWYQQALGQGPQFIFQYYEEEERQRGNFPDRFSGHQFPNYSSELNVNALLLGDSALYLCASSAGQGMVGYTFGSGTRLTVV.

This sequence joins TRBV29-1 and TRBJ2-5; 10 nucleotides line up with TRBD1. The V gene end was trimmed by 6 bases and the J gene end by 5 bases; junction bases not matched to a gene: 12. This CDR3 has 15 amino acids. Germline values: CDR1 SQVTM, CDR2 ANQGSEA. CDR3 bases: TGCAGCGTCGGCTGGACAGGGGGTCTCTTTGAGACCCAGTACTTC. Translated: CSVGWTGGLFETQYF.

This chain links TRBV3-1 (or the pseudogene TRBV3-2) with TRBJ1-3; possibly TRBD1 for D (5 bases). V lost 4 bases and J 0 bases, leaving 10 bases between the germline ends. Germline CDR1 is LGHDT and CDR2 is YNNKEL (reference sequence). The CDR3 has 15 amino acids. CDR3 DNA sequence: TGTGCCAGCAGCCCTACAGGAAGCTCTGGAAACACCATATATTTT. Translating gives CASSPTGSSGNTIYF.

This clone was counted a few times. This chain connects TRBV7-9 to TRBJ1-2; D is unresolved. V was cut by 3 bases and J by 6 bases, with 17 bases left in between. CDR1 SEHNR and CDR2 FQNEAQ come from the germline V gene (reference sequence). CDR3 length: 15 amino acids. CDR3 sequence: CASSFGTSLADGYTF. CDR3 bases: TGTGCCAGCAGCTTTGGCACATCCCTAGCGGATGGCTACACCTTC.